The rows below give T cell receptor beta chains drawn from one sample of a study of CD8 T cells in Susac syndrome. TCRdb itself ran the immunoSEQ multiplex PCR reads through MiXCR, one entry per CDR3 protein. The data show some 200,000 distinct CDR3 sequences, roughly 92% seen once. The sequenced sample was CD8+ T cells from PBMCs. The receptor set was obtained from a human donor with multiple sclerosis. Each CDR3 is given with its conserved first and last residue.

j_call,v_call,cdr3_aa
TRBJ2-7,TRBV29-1,CSVDRDRGAGEQYF
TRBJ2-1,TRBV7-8,CASSAGLALDNEQFF
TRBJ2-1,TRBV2,CASSAGTSGRDEQFF
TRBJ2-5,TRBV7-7,CASSLGLAGVETQYF
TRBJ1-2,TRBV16,CASSQSRVAYGYTF
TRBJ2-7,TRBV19,CASSIGPSYEQYF
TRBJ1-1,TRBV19,CASSIAGWNTEAFF
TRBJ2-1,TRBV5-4,CASSFGGRNEQFF
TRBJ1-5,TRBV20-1,CRAGAGPNQPQHF
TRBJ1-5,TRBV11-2,CASSFGPGQPQHF
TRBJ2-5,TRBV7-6,CASSELFEGTYQETQYF
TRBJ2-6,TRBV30,CAWSYGANVLTF
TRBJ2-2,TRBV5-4,CASSLDVPYTGELFF
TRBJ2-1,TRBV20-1,CSAPQGRSYNEQFF
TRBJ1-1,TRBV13,CASRQTGNTEAFF
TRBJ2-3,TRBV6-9,CASSYSSGGTDTQYF
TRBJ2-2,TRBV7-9,CASSLTYRVGELFF
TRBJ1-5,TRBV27,CASSLSNVGQPQHF
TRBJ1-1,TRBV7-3,CASSLTYGDNTEAFF
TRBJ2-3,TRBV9,CASSVGSSETDTQYF
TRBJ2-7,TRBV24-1,CATSDWDSYEQYF
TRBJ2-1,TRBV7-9,CASSAPGEGTYQFF
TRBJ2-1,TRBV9,CASTPDRPPYNEQFF
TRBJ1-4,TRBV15,CATSRGTETNEKLFF
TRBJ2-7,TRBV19,CATSPAGPYEQYF
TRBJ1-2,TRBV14,CASSRYHRDGYTF